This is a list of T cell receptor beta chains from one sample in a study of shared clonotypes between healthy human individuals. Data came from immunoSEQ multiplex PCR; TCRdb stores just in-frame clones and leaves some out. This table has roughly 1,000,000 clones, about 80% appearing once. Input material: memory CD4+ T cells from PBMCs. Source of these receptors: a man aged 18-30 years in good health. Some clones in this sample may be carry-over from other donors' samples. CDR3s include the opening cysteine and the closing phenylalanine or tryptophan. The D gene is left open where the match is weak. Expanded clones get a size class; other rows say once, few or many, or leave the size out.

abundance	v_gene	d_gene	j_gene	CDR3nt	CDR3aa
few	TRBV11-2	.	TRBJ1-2	TGTGCCAGCAGCTTAGGAGGACGTTCGAGTTATGGCTACACCTTC	CASSLGGRSSYGYTF
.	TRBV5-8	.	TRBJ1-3	TGTGCCAGCAGCGGAGCGACAGATTATGGAAACACCATATATTTT	CASSGATDYGNTIYF
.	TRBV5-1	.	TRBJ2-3	TGCGCCAGCAGCTTGGGGACGTGGGATACGCAGTATTTT	CASSLGTWDTQYF
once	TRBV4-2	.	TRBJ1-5	TGTGCCAGCAGCCAAGATCGTGGGCAGCCCCAGCATTTT	CASSQDRGQPQHF
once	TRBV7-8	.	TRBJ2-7	TGTGCCAGCAGCTTAGAGGGGAGGGGGTACGAGCAGTACTTC	CASSLEGRGYEQYF
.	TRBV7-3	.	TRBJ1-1	TGTGCCAGCAGGCAGGGGTGGAACACTGAAGCTTTCTTT	CASRQGWNTEAFF
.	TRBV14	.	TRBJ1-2	TGTGCCAGCAGCCAAGATAGGCAGGGGCTCCCTGGCTACACCTTC	CASSQDRQGLPGYTF
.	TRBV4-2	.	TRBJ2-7	TGTGCCAGCAGCCAAGGGACAGCTGAGCAGTACTTC	CASSQGTAEQYF
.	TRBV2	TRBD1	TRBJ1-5	TGTGCCAGCAGCAACCCGGGACAGGGTTTCCCCCAGCATTTT	CASSNPGQGFPQHF
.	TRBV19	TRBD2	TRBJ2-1	TGTGCCAGTAGCGCTGCCGGGACTAGCGGGAGGGCCGGGTTCTTC	CASSAAGTSGRAGFF
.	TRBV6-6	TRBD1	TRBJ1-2	TGTGCCAGCAGTTCGGGACAGGGAAGAATGGGCTACACCTTC	CASSSGQGRMGYTF
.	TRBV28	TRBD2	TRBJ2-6	TGTGCCAGCAGTTTAAGGCGGGGGAAGGGGGCCAACGTCCTGACTTTC	CASSLRRGKGANVLTF
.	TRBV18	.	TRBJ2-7	TGTGCCAGCTCACTACAGGACGGACCAACCTACGAGCAGTACTTC	CASSLQDGPTYEQYF
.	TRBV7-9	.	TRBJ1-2	TGTGCCAGCAGCGATTGGCAGGGGAACTATGGCTACACCTTC	CASSDWQGNYGYTF
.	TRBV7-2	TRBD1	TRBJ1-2	TGTGCCAGCAGCCCAAAAAGGGGGACAGTTAACTATGGCTACACCTTC	CASSPKRGTVNYGYTF
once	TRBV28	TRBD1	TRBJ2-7	TGTGCCAGCAGGATCAACAGGGGGCGTTTGTACGAGCAGTACTTC	CASRINRGRLYEQYF
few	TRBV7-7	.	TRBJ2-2	TGTGCCAGCAGCTTATCCAGCGGGAACACCGGGGAGCTGTTTTTT	CASSLSSGNTGELFF
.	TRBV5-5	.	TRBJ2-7	TGTGCCAGCAGCGGACAGCCCTACGAGCAGTACTTC	CASSGQPYEQYF
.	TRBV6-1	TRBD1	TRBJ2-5	TGTGCCACCCCCGGACAGGGGGCATTAGAAGAGACCCAGTACTTC	CATPGQGALEETQYF
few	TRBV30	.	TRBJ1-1	TGTGCCTGGAGTCTGGCCTCCACTACAAGTACTGAAGCTTTCTTT	CAWSLASTTSTEAFF